The next 4 T cell receptor beta chains were all read from a single sample in a study of regulatory T cells in long-lasting Graves disease. The authors built TCR beta libraries using iRepertoire HTBI primers and Arm-PCR of CDR3 regions. TCRdb re-called the multiplex PCR reads with MiXCR, one entry per CDR3 protein. Of under 700,000 distinct CDR3 sequences in the sample, 15% to 20% were seen once. Sample time point: newly diagnosed GD, antithyroid drugs for less than 3 months. Extracted PBMC RNA gave rise to the TCR library. The sample was also linked to a second study, of T cells in Graves' hyperthyroidism and ophthalmopathy.

Sequences were derived from peripheral blood mononuclear cells (PBMCs), sampled at new diagnosis, from a patient treated with antithyroid drugs. Receptors were obtained from a woman aged 35-65 years with Graves disease.

This clonotype was seen ten or more times. The V and J genes are TRBV7-8 and TRBJ2-1; D remains ambiguous. The germline CDR1 and CDR2 sequences are SGHVS and FQNEAQ. The CDR3 runs 14 residues. The germline V and J ends were trimmed by 5 bases and 6 bases, with 14 bases remaining between them. CDR3 nucleotides: TGTGCCAGCAGCCCGCTAGAAGGCGTCAATGAGCAGTTCTTC. Translating gives CASSPLEGVNEQFF.

This clonotype was counted at least ten times. The CDR3 coding sequence is TGTGCCTGGATTTTCCCAGACCGGAACACTGAAGCTTTCTTT. Translated, it gives CAWIFPDRNTEAFF. V is TRBV30 and J is TRBJ1-1; the D is unclear. Germline-derived CDR1 and CDR2 are GTSNPN and SVGIG (reference sequence). V was shortened by 4 bases and J by 1 base, with 13 bases between the two germline ends. The length of the CDR3 is 14 residues.

The chain joins TRBV19 to TRBJ1-5, with 7 bases matching TRBD1. The CDR3 sequence is 16 residues long. Per germline, CDR1 LNHDA and CDR2 SQIVND (reference sequence). The V segment lost 0 bases and the J segment 6 bases; nucleotides outside the gene matches: 8. The CDR3 protein is CASSIDFGRGGQPQHF. CDR3 coding DNA: TGTGCCAGTAGTATAGATTTCGGCAGGGGGGGTCAGCCCCAGCATTTT.

This clonotype was recorded many times. CDR3 nucleotides: TGTGCCAGCAGTTGGGACGTTGGAGAGCAGTACTTC. Its translation is CASSWDVGEQYF. This rearrangement joins TRBV2 to TRBJ2-7, with D tentatively TRBD1 or TRBD2 (5 bases each). There are 12 residues in the CDR3. Germline CDR1 and CDR2: SNHLY and FYNNEI. V was pared by 5 bases and J by 7 bases, with 12 bases between.